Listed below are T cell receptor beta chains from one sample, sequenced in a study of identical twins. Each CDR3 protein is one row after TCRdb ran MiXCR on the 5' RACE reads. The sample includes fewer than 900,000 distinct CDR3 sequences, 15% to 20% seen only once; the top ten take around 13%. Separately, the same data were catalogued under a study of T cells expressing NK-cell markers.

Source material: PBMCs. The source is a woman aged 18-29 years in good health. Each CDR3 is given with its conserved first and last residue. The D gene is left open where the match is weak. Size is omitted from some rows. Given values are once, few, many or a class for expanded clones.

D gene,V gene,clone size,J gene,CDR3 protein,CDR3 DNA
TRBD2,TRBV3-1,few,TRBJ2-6,CASSQSTSGTSGANVLTF,TGTGCCAGCAGCCAATCGACTAGCGGAACCTCTGGGGCCAACGTCCTGACTTTC
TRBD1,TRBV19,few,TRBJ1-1,CASSPGTGGRAEAFF,TGTGCCAGTAGTCCCGGGACAGGGGGCCGGGCTGAAGCTTTCTTT
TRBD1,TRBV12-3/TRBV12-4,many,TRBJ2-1,CASSRQGYNEQFF,TGTGCCAGCAGCAGACAGGGTTACAATGAGCAGTTCTTC
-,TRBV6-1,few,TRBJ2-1,CATTPGLPFSEQFF,TGTGCCACCACCCCGGGACTTCCATTCAGTGAGCAGTTCTTC
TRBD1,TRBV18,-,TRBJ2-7,CASSPRLTGVTYEQYF,TGTGCCAGCTCACCAAGGTTAACAGGGGTTACCTACGAGCAGTACTTC
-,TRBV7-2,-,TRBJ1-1,CASSKRPQLMNTEAFF,TGTGCCAGCAGCAAGCGACCCCAGCTTATGAACACTGAAGCTTTCTTT
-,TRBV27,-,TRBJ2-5,CASSSIRWPLETQYF,TGTGCCAGCAGTTCTATTAGGTGGCCCTTGGAAACCCAGTACTTC
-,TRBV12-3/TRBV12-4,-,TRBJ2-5,CAISFAGTQETQYF,TGTGCCATATCTTTCGCGGGGACACAAGAGACCCAGTACTTC
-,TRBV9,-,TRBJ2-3,CASSVDPAGTDTQYF,TGTGCCAGCAGCGTAGACCCCGCCGGCACAGATACGCAGTATTTT
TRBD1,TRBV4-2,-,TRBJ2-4,CASSPRTRDREKNIQYF,TGTGCCAGCAGCCCCCGGACTCGGGACAGGGAAAAAAACATTCAGTACTTC
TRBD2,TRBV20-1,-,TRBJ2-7,CSARSGGQSSYEQYF,TGCAGTGCGAGAAGCGGGGGGCAAAGCTCCTACGAGCAGTACTTC
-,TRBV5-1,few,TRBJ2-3,CASSSTSKADTQYF,TGCGCCAGCAGCTCGACTAGTAAGGCAGATACGCAGTATTTT
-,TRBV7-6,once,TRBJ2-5,CASSRAPGVQETQYF,TGTGCCAGCAGCCGGGCGCCAGGGGTGCAAGAGACCCAGTACTTC
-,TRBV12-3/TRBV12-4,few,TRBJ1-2,CASSGARGSRGYTF,TGTGCCAGCAGCGGGGCGCGGGGCTCTAGAGGCTACACCTTC
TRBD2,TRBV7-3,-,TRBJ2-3,CASSPRLAGDLDTQYF,TGTGCCAGCAGCCCCAGACTAGCGGGGGACCTAGATACGCAGTATTTT
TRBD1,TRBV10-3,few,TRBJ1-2,CAISGDRGRFNGYTF,TGTGCCATCAGTGGTGACAGGGGGCGCTTTAACGGCTACACCTTC
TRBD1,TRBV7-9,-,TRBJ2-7,CASSSPGQGGTYEQYF,TGTGCCAGCAGCTCGCCGGGACAGGGAGGCACCTACGAGCAGTACTTC
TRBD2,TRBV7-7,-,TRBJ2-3,CASSRSGGRTDTQYF,TGTGCTAGCAGCCGTAGCGGGGGACGCACAGATACGCAGTATTTT
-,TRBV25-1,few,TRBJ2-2,CASSATTGAGELFF,TGTGCCAGCAGTGCTACCACCGGGGCCGGGGAGCTGTTTTTT
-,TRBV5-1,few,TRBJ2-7,CASSLSGQPPTYEQYF,TGCGCCAGCAGCTTAAGCGGCCAGCCCCCCACCTACGAGCAGTACTTC
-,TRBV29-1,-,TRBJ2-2,CSAPRTTNTGELFF,TGCAGCGCCCCGAGGACCACGAACACCGGGGAGCTGTTTTTT
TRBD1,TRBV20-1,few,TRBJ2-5,CSALGQGDVQYF,TGCAGTGCTCTGGGACAGGGGGATGTCCAGTACTTC
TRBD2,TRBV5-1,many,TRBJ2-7,CASSIGLDYWADEQYF,TGCGCCAGCAGCATCGGACTAGATTATTGGGCCGACGAGCAGTACTTC
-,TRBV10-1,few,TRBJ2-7,CASSVGRSSYEQYF,TGCGCCAGCAGTGTGGGCAGAAGCTCCTACGAGCAGTACTTC